The 27 T cell receptor beta chains listed next were all sequenced from one sample in a study of graft-versus-host responses after intestinal transplantation. TCRdb's copy holds only in-frame clones and misses some; the assay was immunoSEQ multiplex PCR. The table lists 20,000 to 30,000 clones, around 78% of them singletons. Sequenced here: PBMCs, sampled about 28 days after intestinal transplant. These receptors all come from a human patient who received an intestinal transplant, so some T cells may come from the graft donor.

This CDR3 is CASSDGRKAGGNGELFF. Written as DNA, the CDR3 is TGTGCCAGCAGTGATGGACGAAAGGCGGGAGGGAACGGGGAGCTGTTTTTT. The genes are TRBV25-1 and TRBJ2-2, with 9 bases matching TRBD2. The germline CDR1 and CDR2 sequences are MGHDK and SYGVNS. CDR3 size: 17 residues. With V trimmed by 3 bases and J by 7 bases, 12 bases remained unmatched.

The chain has TRBV25-1 and TRBJ2-7; D possibly corresponds to TRBD2 (6 bases). Germline loops: CDR1 MGHDK, CDR2 SYGVNS. The length of the CDR3 is 13 residues. The ends were cut back, 1 base at V and 4 bases at J, with 8 bases in the middle. CDR3 loop: CASSEFGGYEQYF. CDR3 DNA: TGTGCCAGCAGTGAATTCGGGGGTTACGAGCAGTACTTC.

The rearrangement uses TRBV4-1 and TRBJ2-5; no definite D call. The J call may be mistaken, given a closer DNA end match to TRBJ2-7. The CDR3 loop spans 15 amino acids. CDR1 and CDR2 from the germline V gene are MGHRA and YSYEKL. In DNA, the CDR3 is TGCGCCAGCAGCCAATCCCGGACCACCCCCTACGAGCAGTACTTC. It codes for CASSQSRTTPYEQYF.

The chain carries TRBV5-1 and TRBJ2-7; TRBD1 is a possible D gene (5 bases). The length of the CDR3 is 15 residues. Germline V gene sequence: CDR1 SGHRS, CDR2 YFSETQ. V was shortened by 0 bases and J by 1 base, with 11 bases between the two germline ends. The CDR3 spells CASSLGQGPSYEQYF. CDR3 DNA sequence: TGCGCCAGCAGCTTGGGGCAGGGCCCTTCCTACGAGCAGTACTTC.

This chain joins TRBV28 and TRBJ2-5; 8 positions agree with TRBD1. The CDR3 is 15 amino acids. Germline V gene lookup returns CDR1 MDHEN and CDR2 SYDVKM. The ends lost 2 bases at V and 4 bases at J; junction bases unmatched: 6. CDR3 nucleotides: TGTGCCAGCAGTTTACCTACAGGGGGAGGAGAGACCCAGTACTTC. This translates into CASSLPTGGGETQYF.

The chain combines TRBV21-1 with TRBJ1-5; the table's D gene call, TRBD1, was not cross checked with the DNA. TRBV21-1 is classified as a pseudogene. The CDR3 runs 17 residues. Here the CDR3 reads CASSKDVTGPKRQPQHF. CDR3 nucleotides: TGTGCCAGCAGCAAAGATGTAACAGGACCGAAGAGGCAGCCCCAGCATTTT.

This chain uses TRBV11-1 with TRBJ2-7; a weak D match, TRBD1 (6 bases). CDR1 SGHAT and CDR2 FQDESV come from the germline V gene (reference sequence). This CDR3 has 17 residues. The V end was cut by 5 bases, the J end by 1 base, with 21 bases between. CDR3 loop: CASSPGRWGRGSYEQYF. CDR3 nucleotides: TGTGCCAGCAGCCCCGGGCGGTGGGGCAGGGGTTCCTACGAGCAGTACTTC.

The chain carries TRBV29-1 and TRBJ1-1; D call uncertain. Germline V gene data show CDR1 as SQVTM and CDR2 as ANQGSEA. Trimming took off 4 bases at V and 8 bases at J, with 8 bases between the two ends. This CDR3 is built from 10 residues. CDR3 loop: CSVVGEEAFF. DNA of the CDR3: TGCAGCGTTGTGGGAGAAGAAGCTTTCTTT.

The chain recombines TRBV28 with TRBJ2-7; D gene unclear. The CDR3 has 14 residues. Trimming pared 3 bases from V and 2 bases from J, leaving 11 bases between. Germline assignment: CDR1 MDHEN and CDR2 SYDVKM. The CDR3: CASSFQNPTYEQYF. In DNA, the CDR3 is TGTGCCAGCAGTTTTCAGAATCCGACCTACGAGCAGTACTTC.

This chain uses TRBV27 with TRBJ2-5; the D gene could be TRBD1 or TRBD2 (6 bases each). The J call is doubtful: the DNA matches TRBJ2-7 better. Per the germline V gene, CDR1 is MNHEY and CDR2 is SMNVEV (reference sequence). The CDR3 length is 13 residues. CDR3 amino acids: CASSLGGPYEQYF. The CDR3, as DNA: TGTGCCAGCAGTTTAGGGGGGCCCTACGAGCAGTACTTC.

The rearrangement joins TRBV11-2 to TRBJ2-1; 16 nucleotides line up with TRBD2. CDR1 and CDR2 from the germline V gene are SGHAT and FQNNGV. The J segment lost 7 bases and the V segment lost 4 bases, leaving 7 bases of the junction unmatched. This CDR3 has 17 residues. CDR3 coding DNA: TGTGCCAGCAGCTCCTTTCCGGGACTAGCGGGAGGGAATGAGCAGTTCTTC. This sequence encodes CASSSFPGLAGGNEQFF. Based on the CDR3 plus reference TRBV11-2 and TRBJ2-1, the full variable domain is EAGVAQSPRYKIIEKRQSVAFWCNPISGHATLYWYQQILGQGPKLLIQFQNNGVVDDSQLPKDRFSAERLKGVDSTLKIQPAKLEDSAVYLCASSSFPGLAGGNEQFFGPGTRLTVL.

This rearrangement joins TRBV19 to TRBJ1-2; a possible D gene is TRBD1 (5 bases). CDR3 length: 12 amino acids. The germline V and J ends were trimmed by 4 bases and 10 bases, with 13 bases remaining between them. Germline assignment: CDR1 LNHDA and CDR2 SQIVND (reference sequence). CDR3 sequence: CASSTRGIVYTF. The CDR3 DNA sequence: TGTGCCAGTAGTACCCGGGGGATCGTCTACACCTTC.

The CDR3 loop reads CASSYGGNSPLHF. Here the CDR3 DNA reads TGTGCCAGCAGCTATGGGGGAAATTCACCCCTCCACTTT. The chain recombines TRBV11-2 with TRBJ1-6, with a possible D match to TRBD1 (5 bases). Looked up from germline, CDR1 is SGHAT and CDR2 is FQNNGV. This CDR3 region has 13 residues. Trimming stripped 4 bases from V and 7 bases from J, with 8 bases between. The variable domain in full, with the rest retrieved from reference TRBV11-2 and TRBJ1-6, is EAGVAQSPRYKIIEKRQSVAFWCNPISGHATLYWYQQILGQGPKLLIQFQNNGVVDDSQLPKDRFSAERLKGVDSTLKIQPAKLEDSAVYLCASSYGGNSPLHFGNGTRLTVT.

The rearrangement links TRBV5-1 to TRBJ1-3; maybe TRBD1 (5 bases). The CDR3 covers 17 residues. CDR1 SGHRS and CDR2 YFSETQ come from the germline V gene. Between the trimmed V and J ends, which lost 1 base and 2 bases, there was a span of 16 bases. For the CDR3, the DNA is TGCGCCAGCAGCTTGACATCCGGGACTCAAGCTGGAAACACCATATATTTT. This gives the protein CASSLTSGTQAGNTIYF.

The gene calls are TRBV7-9 and TRBJ2-7; possible D gene TRBD2, 5 bases. This CDR3 comprises 12 residues. From germline, CDR1 is SEHNR and CDR2 FQNEAQ (reference sequence). Trimming shortened V by 3 bases and J by 3 bases, and 6 bases separated the two germline ends. The CDR3 DNA follows: TGTGCCAGCAGCTTTGGGAGCTACGAGCAGTACTTC. It yields the protein CASSFGSYEQYF.

This chain connects TRBV5-6 to TRBJ2-5, with D perhaps TRBD1 or TRBD2 (5 bases each). The V gene lost 2 bases and the J gene lost 5 bases, with 13 bases spanning the gap. The germline gives CDR1 SGHDT, CDR2 YYEEEE. The CDR3 loop spans 14 amino acids. The DNA for the CDR3 is TGTGCCAGCAGCTTCATCGGGGCAGAGGAGACCCAGTACTTC. This sequence encodes CASSFIGAEETQYF.

V gene TRBV30 combines with J gene TRBJ2-5; D may be TRBD2 (6 bases). V lost 1 base, J lost 1 base, and 10 bases lay in between. The CDR3 has 14 residues. CDR1 is GTSNPN and CDR2 is SVGIG in the germline V gene (reference sequence). CDR3 DNA sequence: TGTGCCTGGAGTGCCCCCGGGGGCCAAGAGACCCAGTACTTC. Encoded protein: CAWSAPGGQETQYF.

The V and J genes are TRBV5-6 and TRBJ2-5; TRBD2 matches 14 bases. The CDR3 runs to 15 residues. V shed 4 bases and J 4 bases; nucleotides not matched to a gene: 3. CDR1 and CDR2 from the germline V gene are SGHDT and YYEEEE. The CDR3 nucleotides read TGTGCCAGCAGCGCCGGGACTAGCGGGGGAGAGACCCAGTACTTC. Its protein is CASSAGTSGGETQYF.

CDR3 bases: TGTGCCAGCAGTGACTTTCCTAGCGGGAGAGATACGCAGTATTTT. Translated: CASSDFPSGRDTQYF. The chain couples TRBV6-4 to TRBJ2-3, with 10 bases lining up with TRBD2. The CDR3 consists of 15 residues. CDR1 and CDR2 (germline): MRHNA, SNTAGT. Trimming took 1 base from V and 5 from J; bases not matched to a gene: 3.

This chain connects TRBV28 to TRBJ1-1, with no clear D. Germline V CDR1 and CDR2: MDHEN, SYDVKM. With 7 bases removed from V and 3 bases from J, the gap between germline ends came to 15 bases. The CDR3 consists of 14 residues. CDR3 loop: CASTLLRADTEAFF. The CDR3 DNA reads as TGTGCCAGCACCCTACTCCGGGCCGACACTGAAGCTTTCTTT.

The rearrangement joins TRBV5-4 to TRBJ1-1; 8 bases line up with TRBD1. CDR1 and CDR2 from the germline V gene are SGHNT and YYREEE (reference sequence). The CDR3 loop spans 12 amino acids. V shed 4 bases and J 4 bases; nucleotides not matched to a gene: 0. The CDR3 region has the DNA TGTGCCAGCAGCACAGGGGGCACTGAAGCTTTCTTT. Protein product: CASSTGGTEAFF.

The chain links TRBV19 to TRBJ1-2; weak D call: TRBD1 (6 bases). There are 23 residues in the CDR3. In germline, CDR1 is LNHDA, CDR2 SQIVND (reference sequence). With 0 bases removed from V and 4 bases from J, the gap between germline ends came to 36 bases. The CDR3 region has the DNA TGTGCCAGTAGTATAGATCGGGGGCCCACCAGGGGACGAGGATTTATCGGGCTCTATGGCTACACCTTC. Amino acids: CASSIDRGPTRGRGFIGLYGYTF. The full variable domain, in which reference TRBV19 and TRBJ1-2 provide the parts outside the CDR3, is DGGITQSPKYLFRKEGQNVTLSCEQNLNHDAMYWYRQDPGQGLRLIYYSQIVNDFQKGDIAEGYSVSREKKESFPLTVTSAQKNPTAFYLCASSIDRGPTRGRGFIGLYGYTFGSGTRLTVV.

The chain couples TRBV5-3 to TRBJ1-1, with 7 nucleotides matching TRBD1. TRBV5-3 is noted as an ORF with a role that remains uncertain. This CDR3 spans 13 amino acids. With V trimmed by 3 bases and J by 11 bases, 10 bases remained unmatched. CDR3 bases: TGTGCCAGAAGCTACGTACAGGGGCGCAGGGCTTTCTTT. It yields the protein CARSYVQGRRAFF.

This rearrangement joins TRBV12-5 to TRBJ2-1; D is perhaps TRBD1 or TRBD2 (6 bases each). The length of the CDR3 is 16 residues. Germline V gives CDR1 LGHNT, CDR2 FRNRAP. V was trimmed by 0 bases and J by 5 bases, leaving 14 bases between them. CDR3 protein: CASGLVLRGQDNEQFF. CDR3 in DNA: TGTGCTAGTGGTTTGGTACTCCGGGGGCAAGACAATGAGCAGTTCTTC.

In its sample, this clone was seen once. V and J are TRBV5-1 and TRBJ2-1; D perhaps matches TRBD1 (6 bases). Germline V gives CDR1 SGHRS, CDR2 YFSETQ. CDR3 length equals 16 residues. Trimming stripped 3 bases from V and 8 bases from J, with 21 bases between. The CDR3 loop is CASSYQSTQGSHEQFF. CDR3 in DNA: TGCGCCAGCAGCTACCAGTCAACTCAGGGGTCCCATGAGCAGTTCTTC. Full variable domain (remainder filled in from reference TRBV5-1 and TRBJ2-1): KAGVTQTPRYLIKTRGQQVTLSCSPISGHRSVSWYQQTPGQGLQFLFEYFSETQRNKGNFPGRFSGRQFSNSRSEMNVSTLELGDSALYLCASSYQSTQGSHEQFFGPGTRLTVL.

This clone was found a few times. CDR3: CASGQGYNSPLHF. In DNA, the CDR3 is TGCGCCAGCGGACAGGGGTATAATTCACCCCTCCACTTT. The rearrangement joins TRBV5-1 to TRBJ1-6, with 9 bases that match TRBD1. Germline assignment: CDR1 SGHRS and CDR2 YFSETQ. The junction had 0 bases not matched to a gene; V was cut back by 7 bases and J by 4 bases. The CDR3 is 13 residues long.

The chain has TRBV7-3 and TRBJ2-4; D is ambiguous. The CDR3 totals 11 residues. The V end lost 1 base, the J end lost 5 bases, and 0 bases lay between the germline ends. Germline V gene sequence: CDR1 SGHTA, CDR2 FQGTGA. The CDR3 bases are TGTGCCAGCAGCTTAAAAAACATTCAGTACTTC. Amino acids: CASSLKNIQYF. Using reference TRBV7-3 and TRBJ2-4 for the parts outside the CDR3, the full variable domain is GAGVSQTPSNKVTEKGKYVELRCDPISGHTALYWYRQSLGQGPEFLIYFQGTGAADDSGLPNDRFFAVRPEGSVSTLKIQRTERGDSAVYLCASSLKNIQYFGAGTRLSVL.